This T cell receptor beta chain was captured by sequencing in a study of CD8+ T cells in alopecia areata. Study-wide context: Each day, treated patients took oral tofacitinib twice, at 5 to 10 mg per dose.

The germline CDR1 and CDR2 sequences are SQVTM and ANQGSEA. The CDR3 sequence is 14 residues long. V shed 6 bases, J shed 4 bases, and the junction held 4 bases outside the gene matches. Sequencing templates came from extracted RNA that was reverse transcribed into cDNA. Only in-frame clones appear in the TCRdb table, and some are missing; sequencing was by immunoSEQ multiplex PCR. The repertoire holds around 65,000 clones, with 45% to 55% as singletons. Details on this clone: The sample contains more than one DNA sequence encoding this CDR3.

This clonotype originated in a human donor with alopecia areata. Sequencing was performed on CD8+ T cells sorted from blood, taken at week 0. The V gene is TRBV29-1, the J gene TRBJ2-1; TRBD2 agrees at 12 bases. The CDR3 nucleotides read TGCAGCGTGGCTGGACTAGCGGGATACAATGAGCAGTTCTTC. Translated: CSVAGLAGYNEQFF.